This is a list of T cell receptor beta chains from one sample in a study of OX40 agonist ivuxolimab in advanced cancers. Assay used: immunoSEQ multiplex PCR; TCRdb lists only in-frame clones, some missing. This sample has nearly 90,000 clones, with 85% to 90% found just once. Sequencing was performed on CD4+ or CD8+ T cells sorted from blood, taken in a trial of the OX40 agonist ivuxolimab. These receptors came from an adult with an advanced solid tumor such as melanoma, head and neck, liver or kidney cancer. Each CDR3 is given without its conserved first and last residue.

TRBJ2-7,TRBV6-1,ASRTDHDFYEQY
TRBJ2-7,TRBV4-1,ASSPQVAGGNEQY
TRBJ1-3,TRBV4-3,ASSQGGQGAIGNTIY
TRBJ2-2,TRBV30,AWSKEGMDTGELF
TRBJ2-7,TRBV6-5,ASSFSGTEY
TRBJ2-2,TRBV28,ASSTGTSGVGELF
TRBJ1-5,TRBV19,ASSIGDRAGNQPQH
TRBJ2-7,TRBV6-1,ASRETGGSYEQY
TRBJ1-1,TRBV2,ASKGAEGRGTEAF
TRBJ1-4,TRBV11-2,ASSFPAGGIEKLF
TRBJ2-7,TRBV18,ASSPQDKYEQY
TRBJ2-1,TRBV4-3,ASSPGQGAGVSNEQF
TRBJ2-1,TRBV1,TRTGGAYNEQF
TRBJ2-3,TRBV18,ASSPRKTDTQY
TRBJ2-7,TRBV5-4,ASSHKLILAAPPLYEQY
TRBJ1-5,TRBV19,ASRKTGGGQPQH
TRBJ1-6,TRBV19,ASSIRGDEPLH
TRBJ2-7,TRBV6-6,ASSYRTGVEQY
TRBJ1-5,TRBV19,ASSIGGGRNQPQH
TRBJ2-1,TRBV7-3,ASSSTPTSGGAFNEQF
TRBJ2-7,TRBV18,ASSPADTSSYEQY
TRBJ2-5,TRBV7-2,ASSLTGGETQY
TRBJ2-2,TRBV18,ASSPQGQGIAGELF
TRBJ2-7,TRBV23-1,ASSYRRGVTLAGLPYEQY
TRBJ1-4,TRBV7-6,ASSSQGSNEKLF
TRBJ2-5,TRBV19,ASSIGGLAGAQETQY
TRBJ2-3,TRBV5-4,ASSSGTSDTDTQY
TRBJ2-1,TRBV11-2,ASSPLREQF
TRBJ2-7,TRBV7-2,ASSLGGLNSYEQY
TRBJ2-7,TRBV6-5,ASSSYHLAGSYEQY
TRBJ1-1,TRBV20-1,SAFGTDEAF